This T cell receptor beta chain was retrieved from a study of T cell responses to AZD1222 COVID-19 vaccine. Overall study findings and caveats: Samples come after the peak T cell response, not at day 14. Regions 160-218 and 743-854 dominated among vaccine-associated CD4 TCRs spanning spike.

Per the germline V gene, CDR1 is MDHEN and CDR2 is SYDVKM. The V gene lost 3 bases and the J gene lost 10 bases, with 13 bases spanning the gap. CDR3 length: 13 residues. Sequenced by immunoSEQ multiplex PCR; TCRdb stores in-frame clones only, minus some. The table includes around 100,000 clones, 80% to 90% detected once. As concerns this clone: Its specificity is unknown.

This chain connects TRBV28 to TRBJ1-5; D not resolved. The sequenced sample was peripheral blood, obtained on day 0 of MenACWY control vaccination. This TCR was sampled from an adult in good health. CDR3 sequence (DNA): TGTGCCAGCAGTTTGCGGTGGGTGGGACCCCAGCATTTT. This encodes CASSLRWVGPQHF. The complete variable domain, with remaining parts taken from reference TRBV28 and TRBJ1-5, reads DVKVTQSSRYLVKRTGEKVFLECVQDMDHENMFWYRQDPGLGLRLIYFSYDVKMKEKGDIPEGYSVSREKKERFSLILESASTNQTSMYLCASSLRWVGPQHFGDGTRLSIL.